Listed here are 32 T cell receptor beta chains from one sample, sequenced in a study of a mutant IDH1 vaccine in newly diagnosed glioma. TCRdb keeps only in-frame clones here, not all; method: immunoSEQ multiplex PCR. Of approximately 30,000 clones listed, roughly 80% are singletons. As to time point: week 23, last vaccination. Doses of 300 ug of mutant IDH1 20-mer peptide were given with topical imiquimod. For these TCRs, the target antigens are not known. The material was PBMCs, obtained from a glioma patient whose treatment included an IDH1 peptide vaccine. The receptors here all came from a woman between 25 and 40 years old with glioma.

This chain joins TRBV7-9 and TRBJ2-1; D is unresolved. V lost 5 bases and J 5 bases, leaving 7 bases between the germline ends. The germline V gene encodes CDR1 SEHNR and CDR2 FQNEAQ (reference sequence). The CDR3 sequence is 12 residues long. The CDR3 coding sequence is TGTGCCAGCAGCGTACACGACAATGAGCAGTTCTTC. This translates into CASSVHDNEQFF.

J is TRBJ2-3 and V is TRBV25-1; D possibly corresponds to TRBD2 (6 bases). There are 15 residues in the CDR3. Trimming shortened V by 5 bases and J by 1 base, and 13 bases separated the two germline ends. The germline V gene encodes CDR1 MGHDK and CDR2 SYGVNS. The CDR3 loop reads CASSMGTFRTDTQYF. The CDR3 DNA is TGTGCCAGCAGTATGGGGACTTTCCGCACAGATACGCAGTATTTT.

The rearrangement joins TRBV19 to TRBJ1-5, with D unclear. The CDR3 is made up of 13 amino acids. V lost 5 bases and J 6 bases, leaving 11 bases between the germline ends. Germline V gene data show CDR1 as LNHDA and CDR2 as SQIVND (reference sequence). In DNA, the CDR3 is TGTGCCAGTAGTCTCACGGTTAGTCAGCCCCAGCATTTT. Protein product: CASSLTVSQPQHF.

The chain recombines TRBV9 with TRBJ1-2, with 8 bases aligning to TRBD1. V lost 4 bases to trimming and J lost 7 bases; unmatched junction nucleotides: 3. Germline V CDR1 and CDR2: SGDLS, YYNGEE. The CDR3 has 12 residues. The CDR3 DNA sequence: TGTGCCAGCAGCCGTCAGGGGGCTGGCTACACCTTC. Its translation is CASSRQGAGYTF.

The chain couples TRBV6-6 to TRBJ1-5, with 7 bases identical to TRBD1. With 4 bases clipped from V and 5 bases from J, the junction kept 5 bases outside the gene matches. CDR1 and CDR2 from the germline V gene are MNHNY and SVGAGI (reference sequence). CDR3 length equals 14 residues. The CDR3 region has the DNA TGTGCCAGCAGTTTTGAAGACAGGGATCAGCCCCAGCATTTT. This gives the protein CASSFEDRDQPQHF.

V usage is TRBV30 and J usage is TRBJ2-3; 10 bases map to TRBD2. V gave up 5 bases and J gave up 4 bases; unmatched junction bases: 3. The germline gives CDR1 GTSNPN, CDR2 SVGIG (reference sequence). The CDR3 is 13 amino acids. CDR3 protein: CAWCLAGADTQYF. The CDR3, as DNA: TGTGCCTGGTGTCTAGCGGGGGCAGATACGCAGTATTTT.

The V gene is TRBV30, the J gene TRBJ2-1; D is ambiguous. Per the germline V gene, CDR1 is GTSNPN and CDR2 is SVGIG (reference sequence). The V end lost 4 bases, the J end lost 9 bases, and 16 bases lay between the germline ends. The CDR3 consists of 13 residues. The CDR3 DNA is TGTGCCTGGACCAACGTGGGGATTGGTGAGCAGTTCTTC. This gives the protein CAWTNVGIGEQFF. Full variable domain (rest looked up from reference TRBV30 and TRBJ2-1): SQTIHQWPATLVQPVGSPLSLECTVEGTSNPNLYWYRQAAGRGLQLLFYSVGIGQISSEVPQNLSASRPQDRQFILSSKKLLLSDSGFYLCAWTNVGIGEQFFGPGTRLTVL.

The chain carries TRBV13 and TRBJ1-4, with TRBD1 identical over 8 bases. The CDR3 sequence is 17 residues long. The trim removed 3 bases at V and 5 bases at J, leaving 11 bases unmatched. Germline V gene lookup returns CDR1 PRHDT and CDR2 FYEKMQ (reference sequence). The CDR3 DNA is TGTGCCAGCAGCTTTGGGCAGGGGGCGACCCTAAATGAAAAACTGTTTTTT. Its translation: CASSFGQGATLNEKLFF.

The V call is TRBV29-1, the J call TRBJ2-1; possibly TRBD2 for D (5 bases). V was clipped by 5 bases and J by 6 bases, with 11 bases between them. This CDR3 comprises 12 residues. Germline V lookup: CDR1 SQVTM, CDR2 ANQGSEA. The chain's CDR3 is CSVHPGLNEQFF. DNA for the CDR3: TGCAGCGTTCACCCAGGACTCAATGAGCAGTTCTTC.

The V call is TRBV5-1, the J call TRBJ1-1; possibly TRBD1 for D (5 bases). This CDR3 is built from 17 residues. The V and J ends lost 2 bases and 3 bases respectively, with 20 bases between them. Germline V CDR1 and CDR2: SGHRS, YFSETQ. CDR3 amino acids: CASSLTDRSWGDTEAFF. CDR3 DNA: TGCGCCAGCAGCTTAACCGACCGAAGCTGGGGCGACACTGAAGCTTTCTTT.

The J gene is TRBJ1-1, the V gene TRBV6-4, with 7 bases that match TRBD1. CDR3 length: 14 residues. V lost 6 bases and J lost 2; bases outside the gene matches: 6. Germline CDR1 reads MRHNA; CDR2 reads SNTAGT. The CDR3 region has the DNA TGTGCCAGCAGGGTACAGGGGAATAACACTGAAGCTTTCTTT. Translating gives CASRVQGNNTEAFF.

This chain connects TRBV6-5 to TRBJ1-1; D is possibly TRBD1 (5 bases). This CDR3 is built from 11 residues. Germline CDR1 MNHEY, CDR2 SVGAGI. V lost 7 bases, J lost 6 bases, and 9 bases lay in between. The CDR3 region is CASKGRAEAFF. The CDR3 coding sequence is TGTGCCAGCAAGGGGAGGGCTGAAGCTTTCTTT.

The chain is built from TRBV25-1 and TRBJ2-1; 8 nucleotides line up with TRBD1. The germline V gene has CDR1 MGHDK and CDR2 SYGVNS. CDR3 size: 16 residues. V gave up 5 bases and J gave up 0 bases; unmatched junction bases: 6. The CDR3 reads CASSPRTGSSYNEQFF. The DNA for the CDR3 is TGTGCCAGCAGTCCACGGACAGGGAGCTCCTACAATGAGCAGTTCTTC.

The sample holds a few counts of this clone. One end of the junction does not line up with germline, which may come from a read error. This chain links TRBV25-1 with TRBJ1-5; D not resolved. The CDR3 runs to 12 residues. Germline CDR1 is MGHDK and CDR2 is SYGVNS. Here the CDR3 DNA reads TGTGCCAGCGGTGAGGGTACGCAGCCCCAGCATTTT. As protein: CASGEGTQPQHF.

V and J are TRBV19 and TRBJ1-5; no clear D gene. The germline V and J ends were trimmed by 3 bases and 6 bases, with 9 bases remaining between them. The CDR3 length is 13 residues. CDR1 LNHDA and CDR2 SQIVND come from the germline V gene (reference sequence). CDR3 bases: TGTGCCAGTAGTATTTCCCCCGTTCAGCCCCAGCATTTT. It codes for CASSISPVQPQHF. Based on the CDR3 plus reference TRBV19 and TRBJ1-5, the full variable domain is DGGITQSPKYLFRKEGQNVTLSCEQNLNHDAMYWYRQDPGQGLRLIYYSQIVNDFQKGDIAEGYSVSREKKESFPLTVTSAQKNPTAFYLCASSISPVQPQHFGDGTRLSIL.

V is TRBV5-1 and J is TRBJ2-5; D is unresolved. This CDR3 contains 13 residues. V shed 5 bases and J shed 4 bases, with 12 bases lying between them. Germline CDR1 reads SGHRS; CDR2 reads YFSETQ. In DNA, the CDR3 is TGCGCCAGCAGTGACTTAAAAGGAGAGACCCAGTACTTC. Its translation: CASSDLKGETQYF. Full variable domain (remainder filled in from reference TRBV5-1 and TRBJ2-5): KAGVTQTPRYLIKTRGQQVTLSCSPISGHRSVSWYQQTPGQGLQFLFEYFSETQRNKGNFPGRFSGRQFSNSRSEMNVSTLELGDSALYLCASSDLKGETQYFGPGTRLLVL.

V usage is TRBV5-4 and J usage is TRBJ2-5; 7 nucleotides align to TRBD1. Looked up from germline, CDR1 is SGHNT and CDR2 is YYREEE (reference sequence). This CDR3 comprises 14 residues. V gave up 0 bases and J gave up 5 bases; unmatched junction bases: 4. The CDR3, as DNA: TGTGCCAGCAGCTTGGAAGGGGGCAGTGAGACCCAGTACTTC. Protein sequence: CASSLEGGSETQYF.

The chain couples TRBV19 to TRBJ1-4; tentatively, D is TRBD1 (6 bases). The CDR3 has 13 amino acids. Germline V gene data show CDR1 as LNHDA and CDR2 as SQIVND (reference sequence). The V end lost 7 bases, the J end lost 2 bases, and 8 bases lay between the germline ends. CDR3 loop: CASTRGTNEKLFF. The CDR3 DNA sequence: TGTGCCAGTACGAGGGGGACTAATGAAAAACTGTTTTTT.

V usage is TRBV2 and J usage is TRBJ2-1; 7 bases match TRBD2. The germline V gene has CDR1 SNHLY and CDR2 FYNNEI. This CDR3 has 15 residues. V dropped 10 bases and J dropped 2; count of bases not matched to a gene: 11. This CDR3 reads CATRGNGGTYNEQFF. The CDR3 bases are TGTGCCACCCGCGGGAACGGGGGGACCTACAATGAGCAGTTCTTC.

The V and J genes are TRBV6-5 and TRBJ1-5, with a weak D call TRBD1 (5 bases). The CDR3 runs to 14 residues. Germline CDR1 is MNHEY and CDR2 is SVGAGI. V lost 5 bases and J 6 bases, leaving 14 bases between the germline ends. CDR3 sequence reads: CASSPQGGSQPQHF. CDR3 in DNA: TGTGCCAGCAGTCCCCAGGGAGGGAGTCAGCCCCAGCATTTT.

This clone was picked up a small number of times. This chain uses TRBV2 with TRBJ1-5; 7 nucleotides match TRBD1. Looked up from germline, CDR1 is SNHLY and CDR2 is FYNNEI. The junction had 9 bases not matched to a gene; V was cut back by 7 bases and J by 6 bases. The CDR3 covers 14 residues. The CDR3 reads CASTVAGGSQPQHF. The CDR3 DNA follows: TGTGCCAGCACCGTAGCAGGGGGTAGTCAGCCCCAGCATTTT. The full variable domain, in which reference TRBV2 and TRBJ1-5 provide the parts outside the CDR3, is EPEVTQTPSHQVTQMGQEVILRCVPISNHLYFYWYRQILGQKVEFLVSFYNNEISEKSEIFDDQFSVERPDGSNFTLKIRSTKLEDSAMYFCASTVAGGSQPQHFGDGTRLSIL.

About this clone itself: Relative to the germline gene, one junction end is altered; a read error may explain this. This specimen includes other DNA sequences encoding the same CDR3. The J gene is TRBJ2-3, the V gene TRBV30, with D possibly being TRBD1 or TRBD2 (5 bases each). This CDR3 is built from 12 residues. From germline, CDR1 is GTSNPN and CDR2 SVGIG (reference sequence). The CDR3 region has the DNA TGTGCTTGGAGTCTAGGGACGGGGACGCAGTATTTT. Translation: CAWSLGTGTQYF.

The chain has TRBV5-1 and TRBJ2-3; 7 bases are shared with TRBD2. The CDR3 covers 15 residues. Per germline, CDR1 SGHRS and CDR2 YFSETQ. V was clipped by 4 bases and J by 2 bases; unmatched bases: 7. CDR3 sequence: CASSGTNHNTDTQYF. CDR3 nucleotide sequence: TGCGCCAGCAGCGGGACTAACCATAACACAGATACGCAGTATTTT.

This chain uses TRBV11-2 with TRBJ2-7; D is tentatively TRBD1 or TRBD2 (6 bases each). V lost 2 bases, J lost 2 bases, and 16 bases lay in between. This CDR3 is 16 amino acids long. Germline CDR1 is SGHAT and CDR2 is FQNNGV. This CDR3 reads CASSLLGRGDTYEQYF. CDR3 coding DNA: TGTGCCAGCAGCTTACTGGGTAGGGGGGATACCTACGAGCAGTACTTC.

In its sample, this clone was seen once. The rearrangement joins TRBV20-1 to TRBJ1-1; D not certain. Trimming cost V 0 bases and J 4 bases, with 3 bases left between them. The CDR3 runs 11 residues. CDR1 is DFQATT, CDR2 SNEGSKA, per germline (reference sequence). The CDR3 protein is CSARDITEAFF. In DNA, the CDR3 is TGCAGTGCTAGAGACATCACTGAAGCTTTCTTT.

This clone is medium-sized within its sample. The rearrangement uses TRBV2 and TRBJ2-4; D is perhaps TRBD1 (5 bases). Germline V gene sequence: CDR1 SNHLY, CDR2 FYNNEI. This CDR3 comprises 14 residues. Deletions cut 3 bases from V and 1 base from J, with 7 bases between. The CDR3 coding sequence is TGTGCCAGCAGTGAGGACACCGCCAAAAACATTCAGTACTTC. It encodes CASSEDTAKNIQYF.

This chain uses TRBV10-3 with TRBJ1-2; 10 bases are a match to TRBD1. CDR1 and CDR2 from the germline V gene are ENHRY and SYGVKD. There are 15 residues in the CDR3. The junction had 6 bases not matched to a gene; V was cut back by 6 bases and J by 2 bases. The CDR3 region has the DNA TGTGCCATCAGGCCCGGGACAGGGGTGAACTATGGCTACACCTTC. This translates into CAIRPGTGVNYGYTF.

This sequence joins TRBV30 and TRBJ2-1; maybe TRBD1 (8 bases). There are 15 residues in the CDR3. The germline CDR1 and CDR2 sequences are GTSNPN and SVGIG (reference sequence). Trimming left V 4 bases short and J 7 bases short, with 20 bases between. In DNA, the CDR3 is TGTGCCTGGACCGGGGGGACAGGAGTGGAAAATGAGCAGTTCTTC. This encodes CAWTGGTGVENEQFF.

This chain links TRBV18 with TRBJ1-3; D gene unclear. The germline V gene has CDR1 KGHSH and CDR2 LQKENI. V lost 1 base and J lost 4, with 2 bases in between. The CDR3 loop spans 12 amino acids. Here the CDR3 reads CASSPRGNTIYF. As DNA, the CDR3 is TGTGCCAGCTCACCACGGGGAAACACCATATATTTT. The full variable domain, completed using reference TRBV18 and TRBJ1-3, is NAGVMQNPRHLVRRRGQEARLRCSPMKGHSHVYWYRQLPEEGLKFMVYLQKENIIDESGMPKERFSAEFPKEGPSILRIQQVVRGDSAAYFCASSPRGNTIYFGEGSWLTVV.

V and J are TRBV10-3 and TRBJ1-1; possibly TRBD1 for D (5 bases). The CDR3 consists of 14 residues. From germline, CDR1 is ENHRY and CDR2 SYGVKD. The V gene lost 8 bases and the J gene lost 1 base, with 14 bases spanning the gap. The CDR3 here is CAIGGWGGNTEAFF. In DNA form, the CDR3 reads TGTGCCATCGGCGGGTGGGGCGGGAACACTGAAGCTTTCTTT.

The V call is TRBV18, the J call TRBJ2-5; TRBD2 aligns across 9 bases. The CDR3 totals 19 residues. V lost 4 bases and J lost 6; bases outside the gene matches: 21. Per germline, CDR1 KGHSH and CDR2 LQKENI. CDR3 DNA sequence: TGTGCCAGCTCACTAGGGAGCCTAGCGGGAATGAGGAACCAGAAGACCCAGTACTTC. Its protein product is CASSLGSLAGMRNQKTQYF.

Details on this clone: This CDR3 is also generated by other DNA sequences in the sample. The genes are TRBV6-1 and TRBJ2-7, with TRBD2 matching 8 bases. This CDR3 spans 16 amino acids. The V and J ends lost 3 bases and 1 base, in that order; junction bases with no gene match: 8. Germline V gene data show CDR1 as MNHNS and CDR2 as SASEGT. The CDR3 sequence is CASSDRGGAPSYEQYF. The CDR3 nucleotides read TGTGCCAGCAGTGATCGGGGGGGGGCCCCTTCCTACGAGCAGTACTTC.